This T cell receptor beta chain was recovered during a study of spatial heterogeneity in lung cancer. Looking at the study overall: For tumor regions, TCR transcript counts showed a strong correlation with a T cell module score derived from matched bulk RNA-seq. There were, on average, more than nine raw-read appearances for each unique TCR and UMI combination.

Trimming pared 0 bases from V and 11 bases from J, leaving 16 bases between. The CDR3 contains 14 residues. Germline CDR1 reads LGHDT; CDR2 reads YNNKEL (reference sequence). Findings and limits, study-wide: It was found that expanded intratumoral alpha and beta TCR counts tracked tumor mutation counts.

In the case of this clonotype: As yet, its antigen is unknown.

The sample's time point: sample taken at primary tumor resection. The donors were 72 patients with non-small cell lung cancer that was early-stage and untreated. Tumor, nontumor lung or frozen PBMC supplied whole RNA, sequenced without sorting. TCRdb re-called the 5' RACE reads with MiXCR, one entry per CDR3 protein. The table lists several thousand distinct CDR3 sequences, more than 3% of them singletons. Specimen: lung tumor tissue, collected at surgery. The sequence came from a male donor with early-stage non-small cell lung cancer. V gene TRBV3-1 combines with J gene TRBJ1-1, with D unclear. The CDR3 spells CASSQEGRSVEAFF. As DNA, the CDR3 is TGTGCCAGCAGCCAAGAAGGTAGGTCAGTTGAGGCTTTCTTT.